This entry concerns a single T cell receptor (beta chain). This specimen comes from a study of cytomegalovirus exposure and HLA in healthy donors. Germline CDR1 ENHRY, CDR2 SYGVKD. CDR3 length: 18 amino acids. The ends lost 8 bases at V and 0 bases at J; junction bases unmatched: 12. Sequenced by immunoSEQ multiplex PCR; TCRdb stores in-frame clones only, minus some. Among around 300,000 clones listed, around nine tenths were seen once. The chain combines TRBV10-3 with TRBJ2-6; 8 bases align to TRBD1. This TCR was sampled from a woman in her late teens or twenties in good health and CMV-seronegative. Sequencing was carried out using PBMCs. In DNA, the CDR3 is TGTGCCATCGGCCCAAGGGACAGGTCTAGCTCTGGGGCCAACGTCCTGACTTTC. Its translation is CAIGPRDRSSSGANVLTF.